The T cell receptor beta chain described here comes from a study of blood T cell repertoires in COVID-19. The overall study: Collection of acute and convalescent COVID-19 samples took place in the United States, Italy and Spain. From T cells, B-cell-depleted T cells, or PBMCs came the material, which was cDNA or gDNA.

Germline CDR1 and CDR2: PRHDT and FYEKMQ (reference sequence). Trimming took off 6 bases at V and 1 base at J, with 18 bases between the two ends. There are 16 residues in the CDR3. Under the authors' procedure: Amplification with reference gene primers provided the estimates of nucleated cell counts. Produced via immunoSEQ multiplex PCR; TCRdb's table is partial and in-frame only. For V, J and clone size, that table is used; D and trimming come from the DNA. The data contain 650,000 to 800,000 clones, 85% to 90% of them seen just once; the ten biggest clones take up under 0.3%. Sequencing was carried out using peripheral blood. This TCR came from a woman under 30 with acute or convalescent COVID-19. The gene calls are TRBV13 and TRBJ1-1; perhaps TRBD1 as D (5 bases). The CDR3 nucleotides read TGTGCCAGCAGTCATCACCAGGGATTTTCGAACACTGAAGCTTTCTTT. As protein: CASSHHQGFSNTEAFF. Full variable domain (outside the CDR3, taken from reference TRBV13 and TRBJ1-1): AAGVIQSPRHLIKEKRETATLKCYPIPRHDTVYWYQQGPGQDPQFLISFYEKMQSDKGSIPDRFSAQQFSDYHSELNMSSLELGDSALYFCASSHHQGFSNTEAFFGQGTRLTVV.